This entry concerns a single TCR beta chain. This clonotype was detected many times. Its binding antigen is unknown. The input lacks base qualities; no much larger clone sits a single base away. The data stem from a study of identical twins (dated by TCRdb to the mid-2010s). About the study as a whole: To test whether fetal clonotypes persist, this study deep-sequenced TCR alpha and beta repertoires from monozygotic twins, from unrelated adults of various ages, and from cord blood. To rule out contamination, the twin experiments were replicated at different times with different library preparation protocols.

The germline V gene encodes CDR1 LGHNA and CDR2 YSLEER. The CDR3 starts with the cysteine, ends with the phenylalanine, and has 14 residues. Only the CDR3 DNA stays, 42 bases, in frame from base 1. The germline V and J ends show losses of 1 base and 5 bases respectively, and no gene match explains 4 bases of the junction. The study at large found these results: Invariant T cells such as MAIT and iNKT could partly confound zero-insertion analyses, although diverse VJ usage argued against such confounding for most clonotypes. Out-of-frame TCR alpha sharing in monozygotic twins was systematically underestimated by recombination models, whereas sharing between unrelated individuals was in agreement with the recombination models. Compared with coincidental sharing between unrelated individuals, out-of-frame TCR alpha sequences shared between twins showed an excess of sequences with low generation probability. Because the same donors could not be followed over many years, the conclusions depended on cross-sectional statistical analysis. The excess sharing between twins in beta out-of-frame sequences was weaker because fewer shared sequences reduced the signal-to-noise ratio. Fewer insertions were carried by abundant cord blood beta clonotypes, a similar but weaker trend appeared in young adult naive repertoires, and no such trend appeared in memory repertoires.

Only healthy Caucasian donors were included. Three pairs of female monozygotic twins, all aged 18 to 29 years, were included in the twin cohort. CD4+ and CD8+ T cell populations were isolated with positive isolation kits from Invitrogen. The library was generated by 5' RACE. Data came from an Illumina HiSeq 2000. A universal primer binding site was introduced by template switching, and a unique molecular identifier was present in the final cDNA, enabling accurate counting of TCR cDNA molecules. First-strand cDNA for TCR alpha and beta chains was synthesized from specific primers in the conserved constant-segment region. To control for contamination, each cDNA library was double barcoded with a SMART-Mk sample barcode plus Illumina barcodes. TruSeq adapter sequences along with Illumina sample barcodes were introduced in two successive PCR steps. The Illumina HiSeq platform was used with custom primers to sequence TCR alpha and beta cDNA libraries. Per the authors' processing: Raw reads were processed with MiGEC to extract unique molecular identifiers, and MiXCR was used to determine CDR3 positions. For each individual, recombination models were inferred using an EM algorithm with the repgenHMM and IGoR tools. Shared clonotypes were analyzed with the tcR package in R, and sharing was normalized by the product of cloneset sizes. To study raw recombination free of thymic and clonal selection effects, out-of-frame nonproductive sequences were analyzed. TCRdb trimmed public reads at Q25 via fastp, called clones via MiXCR and kept in-frame beta chains. Here each entry gathers all rows of one CDR3 protein and keeps the most common genes and DNA. TCRdb's processing, not the authors' own work, is the source of the V and J calls. Recorded for this sample are over 200,000 distinct CDR3 sequences; approximately 7.1% of them occurred a single time. The top ten clonotypes cover about 14% of the sample.

The data were also submitted as part of a second study, on T cells expressing NK-cell markers. As the second study states: TCR beta-chain repertoires were profiled in sorted CD3+CD56+NKG2C+, CD3+CD56+NKG2C- and CD3+CD56-NKG2C+ T-cell subsets from about 8 donors. Among the eight sequenced donors, only one was HCMV-seronegative, while the other seven were HCMV-seropositive. In several experiments an anti-gammadeltaTCR antibody was added to restrict sorting to alphabetaTCR-expressing T cells. In over five donors, the dominant CD3+CD56+NKG2C+ clonotypes were found to rank among the top 10 CD8+ clonotypes and to make up about 1.0-8% of CD8+ T cells. Those dominant clonotypes were again the most abundant among CD3+CD56-NKG2C+ cells in a few donors, at roughly 28.3-65%. Whether the expanded NKG2C-expressing T cell clones were specific for HCMV antigens was left unclear. The study sequenced eight donors, all healthy volunteers chosen at random: three men and five women. HCMV-specific IgG was detected in serum with a commercial ELISA kit to determine HCMV serostatus. MIGEC handled demultiplexing of the reads and grouping by UMI, while MiTCR was used to assemble and quantify clonotypes. To remove erroneous sequences, TCR cDNA sequences were retained only when supported by two or more reads. Downstream repertoire analysis used the tcR package, and clonotypes were matched across fractions by CDR3 nucleotide sequence plus V segment. VDJmatch was used to annotate antigen specificity against VDJdb, with one amino acid substitution allowed in CDR3.

The rearrangement combines TRBV4-3 with TRBJ2-5; TRBD2 matches 7 bases in the middle. The sequence was obtained from a woman in her late teens or twenties in good health. The sequenced material came from CD8+ T cells sorted from blood. The CDR3 region: CASSQGLALETQYF. The nucleotide sequence reads TGCGCCAGCAGCCAAGGACTAGCTCTGGAGACCCAGTACTTC.